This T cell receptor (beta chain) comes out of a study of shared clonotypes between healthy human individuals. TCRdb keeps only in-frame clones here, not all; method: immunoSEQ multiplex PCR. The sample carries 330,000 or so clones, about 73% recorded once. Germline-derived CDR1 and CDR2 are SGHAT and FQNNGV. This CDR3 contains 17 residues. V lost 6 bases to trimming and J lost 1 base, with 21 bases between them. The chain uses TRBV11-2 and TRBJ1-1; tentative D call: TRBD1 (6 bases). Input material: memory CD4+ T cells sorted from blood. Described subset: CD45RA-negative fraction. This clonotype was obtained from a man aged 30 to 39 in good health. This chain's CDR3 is CASSSHTGLFGNTEAFF. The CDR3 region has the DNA TGTGCCAGCAGTTCACATACAGGGTTATTTGGGAACACTGAAGCTTTCTTT.